The 8 T cell receptor beta chains listed next were all sequenced from one sample in a study of cytomegalovirus exposure and HLA in healthy donors. The PCR made use of 60 Vbeta and 13 Jbeta primers. Profiling relied on immunoSEQ multiplex PCR, and the TCRdb table lists in-frame clones only, not all of them. The sample has 200,000 to 300,000 clones, 80% to 85% seen once; the top ten hold about 7.5%. The specimen was PBMCs. These receptor sequences come from a woman aged 60-75 years in good health and CMV-seropositive.

CDR3 in DNA: TGTGCCAGCAGCTTGGCCACGACAGGGAACTCCTACGAGCAGTACTTC. Amino acids: CASSLATTGNSYEQYF. The rearrangement uses TRBV5-6 and TRBJ2-7; TRBD1 matches at 7 bases. V lost 0 bases to trimming and J lost 0 bases; unmatched junction nucleotides: 6. Germline CDR1 SGHDT, CDR2 YYEEEE. This CDR3 comprises 16 residues.

Written as DNA, the CDR3 is TGTGCCAGCAGCGCCGGATCGGGACTCCCAAGGTCCGAGCAGTACTTC. Encoded protein: CASSAGSGLPRSEQYF. V and J are TRBV9 and TRBJ2-5; a weak D match, TRBD2 (6 bases). The DNA end favors TRBJ2-7, so the J call may be wrong. CDR1 SGDLS and CDR2 YYNGEE come from the germline V gene. The CDR3 is 16 residues long.

The chain recombines TRBV10-1 with TRBJ2-1, with D perhaps TRBD2 (6 bases). The CDR3 is 17 residues long. V lost 5 bases, J lost 1 base, and 18 bases lay in between. Germline V gene sequence: CDR1 WNHNN, CDR2 SYGVQD (reference sequence). CDR3 amino acids: CASSPIGDSGSYNEQFF. CDR3 sequence (DNA): TGCGCCAGCAGTCCTATAGGGGATAGCGGTTCCTACAATGAGCAGTTCTTC.

This clone showed up just once. J is TRBJ2-7 and V is TRBV29-1, with TRBD1 matching 9 bases. The CDR3 sequence is 12 residues long. Germline V gene sequence: CDR1 SQVTM, CDR2 ANQGSEA. Trimming at V came to 5 bases and at J to 3 bases, leaving 2 bases not matched to a gene. The CDR3 sequence is CSVMDRGYEQYF. CDR3 DNA: TGCAGCGTTATGGACAGGGGCTACGAGCAGTACTTC.

The chain employs TRBV28 and TRBJ1-2; D may be TRBD1 (5 bases). This CDR3 contains 14 residues. The germline V gene has CDR1 MDHEN and CDR2 SYDVKM. The ends were cut back, 8 bases at V and 4 bases at J, with 17 bases in the middle. The CDR3 spells CASLIPGWSYGYTF. CDR3 nucleotides: TGTGCCAGCTTAATCCCAGGGTGGAGCTATGGCTACACCTTC.

The chain links TRBV6-1 to TRBJ1-1; D possibly corresponds to TRBD1 (5 bases). Germline loops: CDR1 MNHNS, CDR2 SASEGT. The length of the CDR3 is 15 residues. With 5 bases removed from V and 1 base from J, the gap between germline ends came to 14 bases. The CDR3 DNA sequence: TGTGCCAGCAGTCTCGGACATATCGGGAACACTGAAGCTTTCTTT. This encodes CASSLGHIGNTEAFF.

Turning to this clone: At one end the junction does not follow the germline gene, possibly because of a read error. The chain carries TRBV10-3 and TRBJ2-3; possibly TRBD2 for D (5 bases). CDR1 ENHRY and CDR2 SYGVKD come from the germline V gene. CDR3 length: 14 amino acids. The CDR3 protein is CAISKSSSRDTQYF. CDR3 sequence (DNA): TGTGCCATCAGTAAGTCGTCTAGCAGAGATACGCAGTATTTT.

The chain joins TRBV19 to TRBJ1-2, with D perhaps TRBD1 (6 bases). The V end lost 2 bases, the J end lost 0 bases, and 13 bases lay between the germline ends. Per the germline V gene, CDR1 is LNHDA and CDR2 is SQIVND (reference sequence). CDR3 length equals 16 residues. CDR3 protein: CASSISHRESNYGYTF. CDR3 bases: TGTGCCAGTAGTATAAGCCACAGGGAATCTAACTATGGCTACACCTTC.